This T cell receptor (beta chain) is from a study of T cells after posttransplantation cyclophosphamide. About this clone: Its antigen is unknown.

Busulfan-fludarabine conditioning, marrow transplant, and cyclophosphamide on days +3 and +4 were administered. Study observations and caveats: After PTCy, TRB diversity resembled that of CNI/methotrexate controls. Donor-recipient repertoire similarity was low at 1-2 months, rising over year one. Tissue-infiltrating T cells from skin or gut overlapped little with blood T cells.

TCRdb's copy holds only in-frame clones and misses some; the assay was immunoSEQ multiplex PCR. This sample carries about 22,000 clones, less than 90% of them seen once, and the ten largest clones take 9% to 14%. The CDR3 loop spans 15 amino acids. CDR1 is MNHEY, CDR2 SVGAGI, per germline. J was trimmed by 5 bases and V by 2 bases; bases with no gene match: 8. The sequence was collected from a female patient between 30 and 39 years old who received an allogeneic stem cell transplant from an unrelated donor, was CMV-positive, and had no GVHD. The graft donor may be the source of some T cells. The chain couples TRBV6-5 to TRBJ2-5; 7 positions agree with TRBD2. The input for sequencing was PBMCs, taken after allogeneic stem cell transplant with posttransplant cyclophosphamide. CDR3 sequence (DNA): TGTGCCAGCAGTTACCGCACCGGGGGGACCGAGACCCAGTACTTC. This sequence encodes CASSYRTGGTETQYF.